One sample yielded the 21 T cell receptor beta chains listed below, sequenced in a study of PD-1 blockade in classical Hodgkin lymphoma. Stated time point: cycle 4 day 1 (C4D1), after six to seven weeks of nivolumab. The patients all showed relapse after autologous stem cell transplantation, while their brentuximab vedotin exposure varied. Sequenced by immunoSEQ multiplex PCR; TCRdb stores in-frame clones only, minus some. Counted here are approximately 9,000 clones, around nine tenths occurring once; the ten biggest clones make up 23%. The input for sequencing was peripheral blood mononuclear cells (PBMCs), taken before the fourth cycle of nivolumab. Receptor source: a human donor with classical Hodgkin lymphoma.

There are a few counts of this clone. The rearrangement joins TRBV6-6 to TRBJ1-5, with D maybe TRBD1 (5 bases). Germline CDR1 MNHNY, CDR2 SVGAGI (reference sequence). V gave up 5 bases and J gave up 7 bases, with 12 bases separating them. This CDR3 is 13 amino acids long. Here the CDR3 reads CASSLGTGQPQHF. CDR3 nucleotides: TGTGCCAGCAGTCTTGGGACGGGGCAGCCCCAGCATTTT.

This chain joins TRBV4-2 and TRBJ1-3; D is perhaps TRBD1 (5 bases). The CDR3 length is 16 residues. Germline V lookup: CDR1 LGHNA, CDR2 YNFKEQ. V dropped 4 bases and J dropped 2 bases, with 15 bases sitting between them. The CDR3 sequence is CASSPLTGGAGNTIYF. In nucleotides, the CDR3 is TGTGCCAGCAGCCCCTTGACGGGGGGTGCTGGAAACACCATATATTTT.

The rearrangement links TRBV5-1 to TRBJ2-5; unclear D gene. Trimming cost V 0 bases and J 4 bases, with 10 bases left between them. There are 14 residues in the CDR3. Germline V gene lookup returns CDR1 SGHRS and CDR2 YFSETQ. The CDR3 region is CASSLAASVETQYF. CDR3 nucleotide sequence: TGCGCCAGCAGCTTGGCCGCGTCGGTAGAGACCCAGTACTTC.

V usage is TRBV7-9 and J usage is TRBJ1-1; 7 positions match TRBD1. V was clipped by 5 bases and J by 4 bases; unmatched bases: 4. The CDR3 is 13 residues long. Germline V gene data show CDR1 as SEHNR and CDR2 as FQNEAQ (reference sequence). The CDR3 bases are TGTGCCAGCAGCCCACAGGGGATCACTGAAGCTTTCTTT. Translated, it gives CASSPQGITEAFF.

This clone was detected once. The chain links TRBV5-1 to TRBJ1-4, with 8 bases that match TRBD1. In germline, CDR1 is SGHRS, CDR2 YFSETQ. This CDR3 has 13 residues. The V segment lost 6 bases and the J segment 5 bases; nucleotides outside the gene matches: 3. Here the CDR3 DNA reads TGCGCCAGCACCGGGACAGGAAATGAAAAACTGTTTTTT. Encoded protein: CASTGTGNEKLFF.

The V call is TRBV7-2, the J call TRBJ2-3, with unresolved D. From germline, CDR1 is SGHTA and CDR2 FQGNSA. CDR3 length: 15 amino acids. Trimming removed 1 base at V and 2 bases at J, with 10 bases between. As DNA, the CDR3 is TGTGCCAGCAGCTTAGGGTCGACTTTCACAGATACGCAGTATTTT. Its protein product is CASSLGSTFTDTQYF.

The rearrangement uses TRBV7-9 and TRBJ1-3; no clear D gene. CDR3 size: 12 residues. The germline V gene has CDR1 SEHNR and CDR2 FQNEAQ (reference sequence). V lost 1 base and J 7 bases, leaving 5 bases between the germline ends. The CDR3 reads CASSLGVNTIYF. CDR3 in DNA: TGTGCCAGCAGCTTAGGAGTCAACACCATATATTTT.

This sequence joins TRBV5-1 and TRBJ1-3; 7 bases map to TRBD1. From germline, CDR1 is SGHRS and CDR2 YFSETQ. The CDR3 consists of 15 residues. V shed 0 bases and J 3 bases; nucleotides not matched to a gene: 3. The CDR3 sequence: CASSLEQGIGNTIYF. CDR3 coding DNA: TGCGCCAGCAGCTTGGAACAGGGGATTGGAAACACCATATATTTT.

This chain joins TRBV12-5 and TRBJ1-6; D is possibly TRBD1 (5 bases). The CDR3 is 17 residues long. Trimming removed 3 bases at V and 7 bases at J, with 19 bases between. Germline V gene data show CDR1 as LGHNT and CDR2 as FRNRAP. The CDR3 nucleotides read TGTGCTAGTGGTTTCACTATCGGCAGGGAGGGAAATTCACCCCTCCACTTT. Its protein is CASGFTIGREGNSPLHF.

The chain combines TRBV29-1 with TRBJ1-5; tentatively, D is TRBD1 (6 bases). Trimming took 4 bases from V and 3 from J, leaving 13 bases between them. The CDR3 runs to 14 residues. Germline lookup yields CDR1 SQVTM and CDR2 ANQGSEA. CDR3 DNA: TGCAGCGTTGTGAAACAGGGTTTCAATCAGCCCCAGCATTTT. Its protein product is CSVVKQGFNQPQHF.

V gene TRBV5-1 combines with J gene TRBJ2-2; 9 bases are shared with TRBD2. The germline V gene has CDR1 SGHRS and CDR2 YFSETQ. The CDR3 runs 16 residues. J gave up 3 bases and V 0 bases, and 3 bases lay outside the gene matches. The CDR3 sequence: CASSLALAGYTGELFF. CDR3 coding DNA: TGCGCCAGCAGCTTGGCCCTAGCGGGATACACCGGGGAGCTGTTTTTT.

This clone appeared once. The CDR3 bases are TGTGCCAGCAGTTACCGGGGCCAGTCCTACGAGCAGTACTTC. Protein sequence: CASSYRGQSYEQYF. The rearrangement links TRBV6-5 to TRBJ2-7; D might be TRBD1 or TRBD2, each matching 5 bases. The germline V and J ends were trimmed by 2 bases and 1 base, with 9 bases remaining between them. CDR3 length: 14 amino acids. Germline CDR1 and CDR2: MNHEY and SVGAGI.

CDR3 residues: CASSFAGTRRGNQPQHF. DNA of the CDR3: TGTGCCAGCAGTTTCGCCGGGACCAGGAGGGGCAATCAGCCCCAGCATTTT. The chain joins TRBV27 to TRBJ1-5; a weak D match, TRBD1 (5 bases). Looked up from germline, CDR1 is MNHEY and CDR2 is SMNVEV (reference sequence). The CDR3 runs to 17 residues. V dropped 3 bases and J dropped 2 bases, with 17 bases sitting between them.

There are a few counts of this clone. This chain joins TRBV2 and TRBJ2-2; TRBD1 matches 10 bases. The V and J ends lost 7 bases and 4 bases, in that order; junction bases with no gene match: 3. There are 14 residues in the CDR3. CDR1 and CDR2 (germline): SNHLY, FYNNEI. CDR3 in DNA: TGTGCCAGCATAGGACAGGGGGGCACCGGGGAGCTGTTTTTT. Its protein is CASIGQGGTGELFF. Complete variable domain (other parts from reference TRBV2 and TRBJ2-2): EPEVTQTPSHQVTQMGQEVILRCVPISNHLYFYWYRQILGQKVEFLVSFYNNEISEKSEIFDDQFSVERPDGSNFTLKIRSTKLEDSAMYFCASIGQGGTGELFFGEGSRLTVL.

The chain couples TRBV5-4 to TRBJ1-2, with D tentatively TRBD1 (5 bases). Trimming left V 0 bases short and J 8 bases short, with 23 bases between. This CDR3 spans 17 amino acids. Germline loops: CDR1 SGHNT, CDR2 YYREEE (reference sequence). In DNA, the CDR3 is TGTGCCAGCAGCTTGGACCCAGGGTGGGGACGCGGGGAAGGCTACACCTTC. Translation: CASSLDPGWGRGEGYTF. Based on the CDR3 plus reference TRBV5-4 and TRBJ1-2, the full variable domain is ETGVTQSPTHLIKTRGQQVTLRCSSQSGHNTVSWYQQALGQGPQFIFQYYREEENGRGNFPPRFSGLQFPNYSSELNVNALELDDSALYLCASSLDPGWGRGEGYTFGSGTRLTVV.

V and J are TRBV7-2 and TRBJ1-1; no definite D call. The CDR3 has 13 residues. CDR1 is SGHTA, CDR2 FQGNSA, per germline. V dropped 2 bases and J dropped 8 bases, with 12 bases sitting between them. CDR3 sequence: CASSLFDGSEAFF. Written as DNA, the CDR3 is TGTGCCAGCAGCTTATTCGACGGCAGCGAAGCTTTCTTT.

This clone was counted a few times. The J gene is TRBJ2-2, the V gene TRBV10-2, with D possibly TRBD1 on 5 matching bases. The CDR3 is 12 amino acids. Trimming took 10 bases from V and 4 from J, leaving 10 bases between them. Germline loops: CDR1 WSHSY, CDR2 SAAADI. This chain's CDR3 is CATKGVTGELFF. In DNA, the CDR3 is TGCGCCACCAAAGGGGTCACCGGGGAGCTGTTTTTT.

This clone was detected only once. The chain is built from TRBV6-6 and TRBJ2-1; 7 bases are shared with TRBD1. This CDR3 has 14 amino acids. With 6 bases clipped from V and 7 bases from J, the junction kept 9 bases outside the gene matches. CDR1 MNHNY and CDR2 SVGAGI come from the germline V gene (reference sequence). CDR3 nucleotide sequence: TGTGCCAGCAGACCAACAGGGGTTTCAAATGAGCAGTTCTTC. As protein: CASRPTGVSNEQFF.

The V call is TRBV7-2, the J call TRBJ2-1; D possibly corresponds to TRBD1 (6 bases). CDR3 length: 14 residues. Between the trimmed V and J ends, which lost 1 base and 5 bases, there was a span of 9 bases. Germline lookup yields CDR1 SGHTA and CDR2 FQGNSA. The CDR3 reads CASSLVSGDNEQFF. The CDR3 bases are TGTGCCAGCAGCTTAGTGTCAGGGGACAATGAGCAGTTCTTC. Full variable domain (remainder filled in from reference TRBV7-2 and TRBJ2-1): GAGVSQSPSNKVTEKGKDVELRCDPISGHTALYWYRQSLGQGLEFLIYFQGNSAPDKSGLPSDRFSAERTGGSVSTLTIQRTQQEDSAVYLCASSLVSGDNEQFFGPGTRLTVL.

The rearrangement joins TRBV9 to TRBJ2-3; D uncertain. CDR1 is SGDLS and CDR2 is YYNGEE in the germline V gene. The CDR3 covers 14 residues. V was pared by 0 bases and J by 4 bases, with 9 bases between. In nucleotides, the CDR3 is TGTGCCAGCAGCGTAGGGGGTACTTCAGATACGCAGTATTTT. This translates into CASSVGGTSDTQYF.

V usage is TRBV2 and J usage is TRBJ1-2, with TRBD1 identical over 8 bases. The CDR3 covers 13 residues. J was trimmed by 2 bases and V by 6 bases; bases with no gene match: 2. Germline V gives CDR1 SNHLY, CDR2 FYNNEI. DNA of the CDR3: TGTGCCAGCAGGCAGGGGGCAAACTATGGCTACACCTTC. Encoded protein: CASRQGANYGYTF. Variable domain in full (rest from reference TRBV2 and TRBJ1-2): EPEVTQTPSHQVTQMGQEVILRCVPISNHLYFYWYRQILGQKVEFLVSFYNNEISEKSEIFDDQFSVERPDGSNFTLKIRSTKLEDSAMYFCASRQGANYGYTFGSGTRLTVV.